This TCR beta chain was obtained from a study of cytomegalovirus exposure and HLA in healthy donors. General observations from the study: TCR beta V segments were, for the most part, productive about 87% or about 30% of the time in an earlier analysis. After further analysis at a later stage, around 17,000 TCR beta sequences were associated with HLA alleles at 0.05 false discovery rate. Per published reports, the classifier diagnosed cytomegalovirus status with high specificity and sensitivity.

This clone was seen just once. Its antigen is still unknown. While unrecorded immune exposures were likely, the donors were nominally healthy when sampled. This PCR relied on a set of 60 Vbeta primers and 13 Jbeta primers. Libraries were prepared by immunoSEQ multiplex PCR; TCRdb keeps only in-frame clonotypes and omits some of them. This table holds more than 50,000 clones, about 71% found once. V dropped 6 bases and J dropped 4 bases, with 19 bases sitting between them. Germline V gene data show CDR1 as SGDLS and CDR2 as YYNGEE. There are 15 residues in the CDR3. This TCR was recovered from a woman between 50 and 59 years old in good health and CMV-seropositive. V usage is TRBV9 and J usage is TRBJ1-1; D perhaps matches TRBD1 (6 bases). Sequencing was done on a sample of PBMCs. In nucleotides, the CDR3 is TGTGCCAGCACGCCCGGGGAGGGGGTAGCCACTGAAGCTTTCTTT. Amino acids: CASTPGEGVATEAFF.